The 2 T cell receptor beta chains below were found in one sample sequenced in a study of OX40 agonist ivuxolimab in advanced cancers. The repertoire was sequenced with immunoSEQ multiplex PCR; TCRdb's copy has only in-frame clones and lacks some. The table records under 150,000 clones, 90% of them present only once. The sequenced sample was CD4+ or CD8+ T cells sorted from blood, obtained in a trial of the OX40 agonist ivuxolimab. These receptors all stem from an adult with an advanced solid tumor such as melanoma, head and neck, liver or kidney cancer.

V usage is TRBV7-8 and J usage is TRBJ1-1; TRBD1 aligns across 10 bases. V shed 4 bases, J shed 9 bases, and the junction held 5 bases outside the gene matches. The CDR3 extends over 13 amino acids. Germline CDR1 SGHVS, CDR2 FQNEAQ. CDR3 nucleotide sequence: TGTGCCAGCAGCTCCGACAGGGGGCGACAAGCTTTCTTT. Translating gives CASSSDRGRQAFF.

V usage is TRBV5-1 and J usage is TRBJ2-5; D is unresolved. Germline CDR1 and CDR2: SGHRS and YFSETQ. The CDR3 has 15 amino acids. V was shortened by 0 bases and J by 5 bases, with 14 bases between the two germline ends. DNA for the CDR3: TGCGCCAGCAGCTTGGACAGACTTATCTTGGAGACCCAGTACTTC. Its protein is CASSLDRLILETQYF. Together with reference TRBV5-1 and TRBJ2-5, the CDR3 gives the full variable domain: KAGVTQTPRYLIKTRGQQVTLSCSPISGHRSVSWYQQTPGQGLQFLFEYFSETQRNKGNFPGRFSGRQFSNSRSEMNVSTLELGDSALYLCASSLDRLILETQYFGPGTRLLVL.